This is a list of T cell receptor beta chains from one sample in a study of T cell responses to AZD1222 COVID-19 vaccine. Measured with immunoSEQ multiplex PCR; TCRdb has only the in-frame clones, and not every one. The sample shows 90,000 to 100,000 clones, around 85% of them seen only once. The sample in question was peripheral blood, obtained 28 days after the second AZD1222 dose. These receptors all stem from an adult who received the AZD1222 COVID-19 vaccine. Each CDR3 is given with its conserved first and last residue. A D gene is named only where the DNA matches it firmly. The size entry is marked missing in some rows and otherwise reads once, few, many or a size class.

D | J | V | size | CDR3 | DNA
- | TRBJ2-7 | TRBV11-3 | - | CASSFRTYYEQYF | TGTGCCAGCAGCTTTAGGACTTACTACGAGCAGTACTTC
- | TRBJ2-1 | TRBV5-4 | - | CASSQDSNEQFF | TGTGCCAGCAGCCAGGACAGTAATGAGCAGTTCTTC
TRBD2 | TRBJ2-5 | TRBV3-1/TRBV3-2 | - | CASSQDGGEVETQYF | TGTGCCAGCAGCCAAGATGGGGGGGAGGTAGAGACCCAGTACTTC
- | TRBJ1-2 | TRBV6-5 | - | CASTTGGAGGYTF | TGTGCCAGCACCACGGGGGGGGCCGGAGGCTACACCTTC
TRBD1 | TRBJ1-5 | TRBV27 | - | CASSWTGTGLRQPQHF | TGTGCCAGCAGTTGGACCGGGACAGGGCTTCGACAGCCCCAGCATTTT
- | TRBJ1-1 | TRBV21-1 | few | CASSKTGGGIGTEAFF | TGTGCCAGCAGCAAAACCGGGGGGGGAATCGGCACTGAAGCTTTCTTT
TRBD1 | TRBJ1-6 | TRBV19 | - | CASSPNSGTGRPPLHF | TGTGCCAGTAGTCCGAATTCCGGGACAGGGCGGCCACCCCTCCACTTT
TRBD2 | TRBJ2-1 | TRBV7-2 | - | CASSRKGTSTYNEQFF | TGTGCCAGCAGCCGGAAGGGGACTAGTACCTACAATGAGCAGTTCTTC
- | TRBJ2-4 | TRBV18 | - | CASSPGTYIQYF | TGTGCCAGCTCACCAGGGACATACATTCAGTACTTC
- | TRBJ1-3 | TRBV12-3/TRBV12-4 | - | CASTDNGNTIYF | TGTGCCAGCACCGACAACGGAAACACCATATATTTT
- | TRBJ2-4 | TRBV11-1 | - | CASSSGVSKNIQYF | TGTGCCAGCAGCTCCGGAGTCTCCAAAAACATTCAGTACTTC
- | TRBJ2-2 | TRBV4-3 | - | CASSQVGGINTGELFF | TGCGCCAGCAGCCAAGTGGGCGGAATAAACACCGGGGAGCTGTTTTTT
- | TRBJ2-1 | TRBV2 | - | CASSEDGGHYNEQFF | TGTGCCAGCAGTGAAGACGGGGGCCACTACAATGAGCAGTTCTTC
- | TRBJ1-6 | TRBV2 | - | CASSEARRGSPLHF | TGTGCCAGCAGTGAAGCGCGGAGGGGTTCACCCCTCCACTTT
TRBD1 | TRBJ2-5 | TRBV5-1 | - | CASSIANRGIQETQYF | TGCGCCAGCAGCATTGCCAACAGGGGAATCCAAGAGACCCAGTACTTC
TRBD1 | TRBJ2-7 | TRBV27 | - | CASRSQGIPYEQYF | TGTGCCAGCAGATCACAGGGGATTCCCTACGAGCAGTACTTC
- | TRBJ2-5 | TRBV5-1 | - | CASSRAAGILNQETQYF | TGCGCCAGCAGCCGAGCGGCCGGGATACTAAACCAAGAGACCCAGTACTTC
TRBD1 | TRBJ1-5 | TRBV5-1 | - | CASSSDPPLSRGPTQPQHF | TGCGCCAGCAGCTCGGATCCGCCGCTTTCGAGGGGGCCTACTCAGCCCCAGCATTTT
TRBD1 | TRBJ1-1 | TRBV5-5 | - | CASSLFLRGETEAFF | TGTGCCAGCAGCTTATTTCTCAGGGGGGAGACTGAAGCTTTCTTT
- | TRBJ2-7 | TRBV3-1/TRBV3-2 | few | CASSQGLGLGEQYF | TGTGCCAGCAGCCAAGGACTGGGGCTGGGTGAGCAGTACTTC
- | TRBJ2-5 | TRBV7-9 | - | CASSTGLVGAETQYF | TGTGCCAGCAGCACCGGACTAGTGGGGGCTGAGACCCAGTACTTC
- | TRBJ1-1 | TRBV27 | - | CASSLVRGGGNTEAFF | TGTGCCAGCAGTTTGGTCCGTGGGGGGGGGAACACTGAAGCTTTCTTT
- | TRBJ1-1 | TRBV19 | once | CATTDASKRGTEAFF | TGTGCTACCACGGACGCTTCGAAACGGGGCACTGAAGCTTTCTTT
- | TRBJ2-5 | TRBV5-1 | - | CASRPQVEETQYF | TGCGCCAGCAGACCACAGGTAGAAGAGACCCAGTACTTC